The clone carrying this T cell receptor (beta chain) has at least ten counts. Its antigen is as yet unknown. Amplified TCR beta CDR3 regions derived from RNA transcripts. RT-PCR in the first round (using the HTBI primer set) targeted the TCR CDR3. TCRdb analysed the multiplex PCR reads with MiXCR anew, one entry per CDR3 protein. Of 300,000 or so distinct CDR3 sequences in the sample, over 15% were seen once. V lost 3 bases to trimming and J lost 1 base; unmatched junction nucleotides: 2. CDR3 length equals 14 residues. Germline-derived CDR1 and CDR2 are DFQATT and SNEGSKA (reference sequence). Patients with uncontrolled infections, other autoimmune diseases, pregnancy or lactation were excluded. Diagnoses were made from clinical symptoms, serum measures (thyroxine and TRAb), thyroid ultrasound and orbital computed tomography. Fresh 10 ml peripheral blood yielded PBMCs. This specimen comes from a study of T cells in Graves' hyperthyroidism and ophthalmopathy. Study findings and constraints: Most clonotypes that expanded in the thyroid above 0.001 also showed up in blood.

The sequenced material came from blood. This clonotype was obtained from a woman aged 55-69 years with Graves' ophthalmopathy. This chain uses TRBV20-1 with TRBJ2-1, with 8 nucleotides matching TRBD2. CDR3 protein: CSASGGASYNEQFF. The CDR3 DNA is TGCAGTGCTAGCGGGGGGGCATCCTACAATGAGCAGTTCTTC.